This T cell receptor (beta chain) was obtained from a study of blood T cells in healthy people across ages. Study information: Capture via template switching afforded approximately one barcoded beta molecule per two T cells. Study conclusions and caveats: Per-million-T-cell TCR beta diversity fell roughly linearly with age.

A second roughly 7 to 11 cycle PCR used barcoded and J-beta primers. MiXCR, applied by TCRdb to the 5' RACE reads, yields one record per CDR3 protein. Of approximately 600,000 distinct CDR3 sequences listed, roughly 58% are singletons. CDR1 is SGHDN and CDR2 is FVKESK in the germline V gene. The CDR3 has 14 residues. Trimming left V 0 bases short and J 2 bases short, with 7 bases between. This clonotype has a handful of counts. Antigen: not known. This clonotype originated in a man in his fifties or sixties in good health. The chain is built from TRBV14 and TRBJ2-5; D ambiguous. The sequenced sample consisted of blood. This chain's CDR3 is CASSQDLNQETQYF. The CDR3 bases are TGTGCCAGCAGCCAAGATCTTAATCAAGAGACCCAGTACTTC.